Each of the 10 T cell receptor beta chains below was sequenced from the same sample in a study of memory CD4+ T cells and cytomegalovirus serostatus. The sort gate was single viable CD3+CD4+CD8-CD45RO+ cells for memory CD4+ T cells. The assay was immunoSEQ multiplex PCR, and TCRdb's table has in-frame clones only and misses some. The table lists about 61,000 clones, about three quarters of them singletons, with around 0.51% in the top ten. The sequenced material came from memory CD4+ T cells from blood. These receptors originate from an adult in good health and CMV-seronegative. Some clones in this sample may be carry-over from other donors' samples.

The rearrangement uses TRBV11-1 and TRBJ2-5, with 8 bases matching TRBD2. Germline V gene sequence: CDR1 SGHAT, CDR2 FQDESV (reference sequence). This CDR3 spans 14 amino acids. Unmatched junction bases numbered 5, after V lost 5 bases and J lost 3 bases. CDR3 bases: TGTGCCAGCAGCCGGGGGGGGCAAGAAGAGACCCAGTACTTC. It encodes CASSRGGQEETQYF.

The J gene is TRBJ2-3, the V gene TRBV5-1; 9 nucleotides match TRBD2. Germline-derived CDR1 and CDR2 are SGHRS and YFSETQ. V shed 2 bases, J shed 3 bases, and the junction held 16 bases outside the gene matches. The CDR3 covers 19 residues. The DNA for the CDR3 is TGCGCCAGCAGCTTTTTTTCCAAGGACGGTAGCGGGGGAACAGATACGCAGTATTTT. Protein product: CASSFFSKDGSGGTDTQYF.

The chain is built from TRBV5-4 and TRBJ2-5; D gene unclear. The ends were cut back, 4 bases at V and 5 bases at J, with 18 bases in the middle. CDR1 and CDR2 from the germline V gene are SGHNT and YYREEE (reference sequence). CDR3 size: 15 residues. The CDR3 DNA is TGTGCCAGCAGCCTGAACACCGCTCCCGGGGAGACCCAGTACTTC. The encoded protein is CASSLNTAPGETQYF.

The CDR3 protein is CASSWGRQETQYF. The CDR3 DNA follows: TGCGCCAGCAGCTGGGGTCGGCAAGAGACCCAGTACTTC. J is TRBJ2-5 and V is TRBV5-1, with D hard to call. Germline lookup yields CDR1 SGHRS and CDR2 YFSETQ. CDR3 length: 13 residues. V was shortened by 3 bases and J by 2 bases, with 8 bases between the two germline ends.

The chain uses TRBV2 and TRBJ2-1, with D possibly being TRBD1 (7 bases). Germline values: CDR1 SNHLY, CDR2 FYNNEI. The V gene lost 7 bases and the J gene lost 9 bases, with 19 bases spanning the gap. This CDR3 region has 14 residues. This CDR3 is CASILGQGGSEQFF. The CDR3 coding sequence is TGTGCCAGCATCTTGGGGCAGGGGGGTAGTGAGCAGTTCTTC.

The genes are TRBV5-4 and TRBJ1-2; D call uncertain. Germline lookup yields CDR1 SGHNT and CDR2 YYREEE (reference sequence). The CDR3 length is 12 residues. Trimming removed 4 bases from V and 7 bases from J, with 11 bases in between. DNA for the CDR3: TGTGCCAGCAGCCTGGGCCCCCGTGGCTACACCTTC. It translates to CASSLGPRGYTF.

The J gene is TRBJ1-3, the V gene TRBV6-1, with 7 bases matching TRBD1. This CDR3 is 14 amino acids long. Trimming removed 8 bases from V and 7 bases from J; junction bases left unmatched: 11. CDR1 is MNHNS and CDR2 is SASEGT in the germline V gene. CDR3 DNA: TGTGCCAGCTCCCCAGGGGGGGTTGGCAACACCATATATTTT. It encodes CASSPGGVGNTIYF.

This chain uses TRBV5-1 with TRBJ1-1; 7 nucleotides align to TRBD1. Trimming took 4 bases from V and 5 from J; bases not matched to a gene: 8. CDR1 SGHRS and CDR2 YFSETQ come from the germline V gene. The CDR3 extends over 14 amino acids. The CDR3 loop reads CASSARQGATEAFF. The DNA of the CDR3 is TGCGCCAGCAGCGCCCGACAGGGCGCAACTGAAGCTTTCTTT.

This sequence joins TRBV18 and TRBJ2-7; 7 bases match TRBD1. Germline CDR1 and CDR2: KGHSH and LQKENI. V lost 4 bases and J lost 0; bases outside the gene matches: 9. The CDR3 has 16 amino acids. The CDR3 loop reads CASSLAAGTASYEQYF. CDR3 coding DNA: TGTGCCAGCTCACTTGCAGCCGGGACAGCCTCCTACGAGCAGTACTTC. Full variable domain (remainder filled in from reference TRBV18 and TRBJ2-7): NAGVMQNPRHLVRRRGQEARLRCSPMKGHSHVYWYRQLPEEGLKFMVYLQKENIIDESGMPKERFSAEFPKEGPSILRIQQVVRGDSAAYFCASSLAAGTASYEQYFGPGTRLTVT.

The CDR3 DNA reads as TGTGCCAGTAGTGATGGGCCCTATTCACCCCTCCACTTT. Translating gives CASSDGPYSPLHF. The V and J genes are TRBV19 and TRBJ1-6; D remains unclear. CDR1 LNHDA and CDR2 SQIVND come from the germline V gene (reference sequence). The CDR3 runs to 13 residues. V was clipped by 5 bases and J by 8 bases, with 10 bases between them.